A selection of T cell receptor beta chains follows, all from one sample in a study of T cell responses to AZD1222 COVID-19 vaccine. Assay: immunoSEQ multiplex PCR; the TCRdb copy retains only in-frame clones and omits some. The sample includes 150,000 to 200,000 clones, approximately 90% of them seen just once. Sequenced material: peripheral blood, taken on day 0 of AZD1222 vaccination. The source is an adult in good health. Both conserved end residues are part of each CDR3. D genes are given only for firm matches. Not every row has a clone size; where given, it reads once, few, many or a size class.

>TRBJ2-7|TRBV5-4|.|.
CASSFGQGRLDEQYF
TGTGCCAGCAGCTTCGGGCAGGGGCGCTTAGACGAGCAGTACTTC
>TRBJ1-2|TRBV2|.|.
CASKLQVLYGYTF
TGTGCCAGCAAACTGCAGGTGCTCTATGGCTACACCTTC
>TRBJ2-1|TRBV11-3|TRBD2|.
CASSFRGGGPYNEQFF
TGTGCCAGCAGCTTCCGTGGCGGGGGACCGTACAATGAGCAGTTCTTC
>TRBJ1-1|TRBV29-1|.|.
CSVGGLSSPVNTEAFF
TGCAGCGTTGGAGGATTGAGTAGTCCGGTGAACACTGAAGCTTTCTTT
>TRBJ1-1|TRBV7-2|.|.
CASSSQRDWARDTEAFF
TGTGCCAGCAGCTCCCAGAGGGATTGGGCGAGGGACACTGAAGCTTTCTTT
>TRBJ2-4|TRBV3-1/TRBV3-2|.|.
CASSPSGPLVRIQYF
TGTGCCAGCAGCCCCTCTGGACCCCTAGTTCGCATTCAGTACTTC
>TRBJ2-7|TRBV20-1|.|once
CSTGLGEQYF
TGCAGTACCGGTCTAGGGGAGCAGTACTTC
>TRBJ2-5|TRBV7-9|TRBD2|.
CASSDGGRETQYF
TGTGCCAGCAGCGACGGGGGGAGAGAGACCCAGTACTTC
>TRBJ1-5|TRBV30|.|few
CAWAHEWATYNQPQHF
TGTGCCTGGGCCCACGAGTGGGCCACCTACAATCAGCCCCAGCATTTT
>TRBJ1-1|TRBV19|TRBD1|.
CASSPSRGVGTEAFF
TGTGCCAGTAGTCCCAGCAGGGGGGTTGGTACTGAAGCTTTCTTT
>TRBJ2-1|TRBV9|.|.
CASSLGTIDEQFF
TGTGCCAGCAGCCTCGGGACAATCGATGAGCAGTTCTTC
>TRBJ1-3|TRBV19|.|.
CASSIQGTANTIYF
TGTGCCAGTAGTATACAGGGGACGGCAAACACCATATATTTT
>TRBJ2-3|TRBV7-2|.|.
CASSLTRDEYTQYF
TGTGCCAGCAGCTTAACGCGGGACGAGTATACGCAGTATTTT
>TRBJ2-5|TRBV6-1|.|.
CASSAQGGGVIGQETQYF
TGTGCCAGCAGTGCACAGGGTGGAGGGGTGATTGGACAAGAGACCCAGTACTTC
>TRBJ1-6|TRBV4-1|.|.
CASSQASPLHF
TGCGCCAGCAGCCAAGCTTCACCCCTCCACTTT
>TRBJ2-5|TRBV19|TRBD2|.
CASSTLGSGGIGTQYF
TGTGCCAGTAGTACCTTGGGTAGCGGGGGTATTGGGACCCAGTACTTC
>TRBJ1-4|TRBV19|.|.
CASSLGGYGFNEKLFF
TGTGCCAGTAGTCTGGGCGGGTACGGGTTTAATGAAAAACTGTTTTTT
>TRBJ2-3|TRBV27|.|.
CASRTISTDTQYF
TGTGCCAGCAGAACCATAAGCACAGATACGCAGTATTTT
>TRBJ1-2|TRBV5-1|.|.
CASSLHRDYGYTF
TGCGCCAGCAGCCTGCACAGGGACTATGGCTACACCTTC
>TRBJ1-1|TRBV19|.|.
CASSPVGGEVAFF
TGTGCCAGCAGTCCTGTCGGGGGAGAGGTAGCTTTCTTT
>TRBJ2-3|TRBV5-1|TRBD1|.
CASSLGTGGTDTQYF
TGCGCCAGCAGCCTCGGGACAGGGGGCACAGATACGCAGTATTTT
>TRBJ2-1|TRBV6-5|.|.
CASSYRSSYNEQFF
TGTGCCAGCAGTTACCGAAGCTCCTACAATGAGCAGTTCTTC
>TRBJ2-7|TRBV3-1/TRBV3-2|TRBD2|.
CASSQVTSGGAGEQYF
TGTGCCAGCAGCCAAGTGACTAGCGGGGGGGCTGGAGAGCAGTACTTC
>TRBJ2-1|TRBV7-8|.|once
CASSLPGSVDEQFF
TGTGCCAGCAGCCTCCCAGGCAGCGTGGATGAGCAGTTCTTC
>TRBJ2-1|TRBV2|.|.
CATKLEVYEQFF
TGTGCCACGAAATTAGAGGTCTATGAGCAGTTCTTC
>TRBJ1-1|TRBV11-2|TRBD1|once
CASSSRTGGVSGTEAFF
TGTGCCAGCAGCTCTAGGACAGGGGGGGTATCAGGCACTGAAGCTTTCTTT
>TRBJ1-1|TRBV6-5|.|.
CASSYSGGTEAFF
TGTGCCAGCAGTTACTCGGGCGGGACTGAAGCTTTCTTT
>TRBJ1-5|TRBV10-3|.|.
CAISEGPVVQPQHF
TGTGCCATCAGCGAGGGGCCGGTGGTTCAGCCCCAGCATTTT
>TRBJ2-2|TRBV27|.|.
CASSYTGELFF
TGTGCCAGCAGTTACACCGGGGAGCTGTTTTTT
>TRBJ2-1|TRBV12-3/TRBV12-4|.|.
CASGPRGNEQFF
TGTGCCAGCGGCCCCCGGGGTAATGAGCAGTTCTTC
>TRBJ2-2|TRBV3-1/TRBV3-2|TRBD1|.
CASSITGTVNTGELFF
TGTGCCAGCAGCATCACCGGGACAGTGAACACCGGGGAGCTGTTTTTT
>TRBJ1-1|TRBV4-1|.|.
CASSQAVNTEAFF
TGCGCCAGCAGCCAAGCGGTGAACACTGAAGCTTTCTTT
>TRBJ2-3|TRBV6-5|.|.
CASSYVSTDTQYF
TGTGCCAGCAGTTATGTGAGCACAGATACGCAGTATTTT
>TRBJ2-7|TRBV18|.|.
CASSPSAGSYEQYF
TGTGCCAGCTCACCCTCGGCAGGGTCCTACGAGCAGTACTTC
>TRBJ1-2|TRBV5-1|.|once
CASSLAHGRVWGYGYTF
TGCGCCAGCAGCTTAGCCCACGGCCGAGTTTGGGGCTATGGCTACACCTTC
>TRBJ2-1|TRBV29-1|TRBD2|.
CSARTSGDNEQFF
TGCAGCGCGAGGACTAGCGGGGACAATGAGCAGTTCTTC
>TRBJ1-1|TRBV30|.|.
CAWSLDENTEAFF
TGTGCCTGGAGTCTAGATGAGAACACTGAAGCTTTCTTT
>TRBJ1-1|TRBV27|.|once
CASSLDGTEAFF
TGTGCCAGCAGTTTGGACGGGACTGAAGCTTTCTTT
>TRBJ2-5|TRBV18|TRBD1|.
CASYLGQGGETQYF
TGTGCCAGCTACCTAGGACAGGGCGGGGAGACCCAGTACTTC
>TRBJ2-5|TRBV6-5|.|.
CASTPLGGQETQYF
TGTGCCAGCACCCCTCTTGGCGGCCAAGAGACCCAGTACTTC
>TRBJ2-2|TRBV28|.|.
CASSLTFGGGTGELFF
TGTGCCAGCAGTTTAACTTTTGGGGGTGGCACCGGGGAGCTGTTTTTT
>TRBJ1-3|TRBV3-1/TRBV3-2|.|.
CASSQRVGGNTIYF
TGTGCCAGCAGCCAACGGGTGGGCGGAAACACCATATATTTT
>TRBJ2-7|TRBV28|.|.
CATVSSSYEQYF
TGTGCCACAGTGTCGAGTTCCTACGAGCAGTACTTC
>TRBJ1-1|TRBV11-2|.|once
CASRLTFKNTEAFF
TGTGCCAGCAGGCTCACGTTCAAGAACACTGAAGCTTTCTTT
>TRBJ1-2|TRBV12-3/TRBV12-4|.|.
CASRGPNYGYTF
TGTGCCAGCAGAGGACCTAACTATGGCTACACCTTC
>TRBJ1-2|TRBV2|TRBD1|.
CASRTGTGTYGYTF
TGTGCCAGCAGGACCGGGACAGGAACCTATGGCTACACCTTC
>TRBJ1-1|TRBV19|.|.
CASSSISTGQPTSTEAFF
TGTGCCAGTAGTTCCATCAGTACAGGGCAACCAACGAGCACTGAAGCTTTCTTT
>TRBJ2-2|TRBV14|TRBD1|.
CASSQDPPGTGDTGELFF
TGTGCCAGCAGCCAAGACCCGCCCGGGACAGGGGACACCGGGGAGCTGTTTTTT
>TRBJ2-2|TRBV11-2|TRBD2|.
CASSPSGGYTGELFF
TGTGCCAGCAGCCCTAGCGGGGGGTACACCGGGGAGCTGTTTTTT
>TRBJ1-2|TRBV7-8|.|.
CASSQDEGRLVLGYTF
TGTGCCAGCAGCCAAGATGAGGGACGCCTCGTACTTGGCTACACCTTC
>TRBJ1-6|TRBV30|.|.
CACMLSSYNSPLHF
TGTGCCTGTATGTTGAGCTCCTATAATTCACCCCTCCACTTT
>TRBJ1-2|TRBV6-5|TRBD1|.
CASSYSGTGRNGYTF
TGTGCCAGCAGTTACTCAGGGACAGGTCGGAATGGCTACACCTTC
>TRBJ1-2|TRBV6-5|TRBD1|.
CASSSGGYGYTF
TGTGCCAGCAGTTCAGGGGGGTATGGCTACACCTTC